This entry describes one T cell receptor (beta chain). Measured with immunoSEQ multiplex PCR; TCRdb has only the in-frame clones, and not every one. The sample has 75,000 to 85,000 clones; about 85% are singletons. This record comes from a study of blood T cell repertoires in COVID-19. Germline CDR1 reads MNHEY; CDR2 reads SVGAGI. This CDR3 has 13 residues. Trimming stripped 2 bases from V and 5 bases from J, with 9 bases between. The sequencing sample was made of peripheral blood. This clonotype was sampled from a man between 60 and 70 years old with COVID-19, enrolled during active disease. The chain joins TRBV6-5 to TRBJ1-1; no clear D. The CDR3 nucleotides read TGTGCCAGCAGTTACGGGGAGGCGACTGAAGCTTTCTTT. Residues: CASSYGEATEAFF.